This TCR beta chain was observed in a study of CD8 T cells in Susac syndrome. Germline V gives CDR1 MNHEY, CDR2 SVGAGI. This CDR3 comprises 14 residues. V was clipped by 5 bases and J by 2 bases, with 10 bases between them. After extraction with the RNeasy kit, roughly 0.5 to 1 ug of the RNA was reverse transcribed using random hexamers. An immunoSEQ multiplex PCR generated amplified TCR beta CDR3 products spanning 54 Vbeta and 13 Jbeta. TCRdb processed the immunoSEQ multiplex PCR reads anew with MiXCR; each CDR3 protein has one entry. The repertoire holds around 280,000 distinct CDR3 sequences, with approximately 90% as singletons. This clonotype was detected only a few times.

The source is a human donor with multiple sclerosis. The rearrangement joins TRBV6-5 to TRBJ2-1; D may correspond to TRBD1 or TRBD2 (5 bases each). The sample comprised CD4+ T cells from PBMCs. The CDR3 is CASSPPGPYNEQFF. The DNA for the CDR3 is TGTGCCAGCAGTCCCCCGGGGCCCTACAATGAGCAGTTCTTC.